This T cell receptor (beta chain) was sequenced during a study of beta chain features in type 1 diabetes (dated by TCRdb to the late 2010s). Regarding the complete study: Mean age, gender distribution, total cell number and subset yield did not differ between patients and healthy donors. Regulatory and stem cell-like memory subsets were obtained from only 8 patients and roughly 8 healthy donors, while naive and central memory subsets were obtained from all 30 or so donors. Across all samples, 107,917,701 sorted cells were examined, and cell number per subset correlated strongly with RNA yield. In the study, recently diagnosed type 1 diabetes patients and matched healthy donors were compared on the TCRB repertoires of their sorted circulating CD4+ T cell subsets.

Each donor gave one peripheral blood draw, roughly 0.12 L on average, collected into heparinised tubes. A BD FACSAria II was used to sort naive, central memory, regulatory and stem cell-like memory CD4+ T cells with a panel that included CD45RO, CCR7, CD25, CD127, CD95 and CD27. Every sorted population had a purity above 98%. Right away, PBMCs were isolated by Lymphoprep density gradient centrifugation and were stained directly, with no culture step. So that batch effects would be minimized, each experiment stained and sorted samples in pairs, pairing one healthy donor with one patient. About this clone itself: Its specific antigen is unknown. The input lacks base qualities; no much larger clone sits a single base away.

The entire amount of isolated RNA was reverse transcribed using the High Capacity cDNA Reverse Transcription Kit, so the sequenced TCRB transcripts were expressed ones. Deep immunoSEQ sequencing was applied to naive, central memory and regulatory T cell samples, giving an average of roughly 3.5 million total reads per sample. After sorted cells were lysed in RLT buffer, RNA was extracted with DNase-treated RNeasy Micro or Mini kits, with the choice depending on cell number. Each cell subset was processed on its own to prevent cross-contamination, while patient and healthy donor samples were processed together. TCRB sequences were amplified from cDNA with the immunoSEQ multiplex PCR, producing 87-bp fragments spanning the CDR3 region. Sequencing of the amplicons was done on the Illumina HiSeq platform. The original pipeline was this. Synthetic template baselines were used to correct PCR bias computationally, reads within Hamming distance 2 were collapsed, and singletons that could not be merged were discarded. Reads were aligned against IMGT to assign V, D and J genes, CDR3 length and insertions or deletions at six rearrangement sites. Within each subset, clonotype counts were normalized to sorted cell number, and only after that were true diversity and Gini coefficients computed with the tcR R package. Repertoire sharing was quantified using the overlap coefficient calculated on TCRB nucleotide sequences. The table comes from immuneACCESS by way of TCRdb, which keeps in-frame sequences with V and J called. Part of the clones is missing from these tables; in studies checked, under half for an unresolved V gene and the rest for unknown reasons. Clonal size and the V and J genes are those of that table, whereas D and trimming came from the DNA. Counted in this sample were 150,000 to 200,000 clones; roughly 9.1% of them appeared once. Approximately 2.3% of the sample comes from the top ten.

From cysteine to phenylalanine, the CDR3 is 14 amino acids long. Only CDR3 DNA remains: 42 bases, in frame from the first base. After removal of 5 bases from V and 3 bases from J, the junction retains 4 bases not matched to a gene. Looking up the germline V gene (reference sequence) yields CDR1 LNHNV and CDR2 YYDKDF. Overall study outcomes, separate from this receptor: At VDJ recombination sites, type 1 diabetes patients had fewer insertions and more deleted nucleotides, which implies abnormalities in thymic rearrangement. Naive, central memory and regulatory TCRB repertoires appeared to be more alike among patients than among healthy donors. Because small numbers of individuals were included in the HLA sub-analyses, any influence of HLA type on TCRB rearrangement was left unresolved. PCR may preferentially amplify shorter templates, but because patient and control samples were amplified and corrected together, any resulting skew would affect both groups equally. Because cDNA rather than genomic DNA was sequenced, highly expressing activated cells could have been over-represented, although no difference in activation and CD3 levels was found between groups. Type 1 diabetes patients showed a moderate but significant shortening of TCRB CDR3 length in all four CD4+ subsets.

The chain is assembled from TRBV15 and TRBJ2-4; 7 bases in between match TRBD1. Input material: central memory CD4+ T cells from blood. The receptor comes from a woman aged 18-35 years in good health. Read as DNA, the sequence is TGTGCCACCAGCGCCCGACAGGGCAAAAACATTCAGTACTTC. Translated, it reads CATSARQGKNIQYF.